This T cell receptor beta chain is from a study of T cell changes during pregnancy in multiple sclerosis. Clones were read by immunoSEQ multiplex PCR, and TCRdb kept only the in-frame ones, dropping some. The data show around 130,000 clones, about 93% seen once. CDR3 length: 12 residues. V lost 6 bases to trimming and J lost 2 bases, with 8 bases between them. CDR1 LNHDA and CDR2 SQIVND come from the germline V gene (reference sequence). The V call is TRBV19, the J call TRBJ2-7, with D unresolved. The source is a female donor with multiple sclerosis, enrolled in a pregnancy study. This specimen consisted of peripheral blood, obtained before pregnancy. For the CDR3, the DNA is TGTGCCAGTAGGCTAGAAACCTACGAGCAGTACTTC. It encodes CASRLETYEQYF.